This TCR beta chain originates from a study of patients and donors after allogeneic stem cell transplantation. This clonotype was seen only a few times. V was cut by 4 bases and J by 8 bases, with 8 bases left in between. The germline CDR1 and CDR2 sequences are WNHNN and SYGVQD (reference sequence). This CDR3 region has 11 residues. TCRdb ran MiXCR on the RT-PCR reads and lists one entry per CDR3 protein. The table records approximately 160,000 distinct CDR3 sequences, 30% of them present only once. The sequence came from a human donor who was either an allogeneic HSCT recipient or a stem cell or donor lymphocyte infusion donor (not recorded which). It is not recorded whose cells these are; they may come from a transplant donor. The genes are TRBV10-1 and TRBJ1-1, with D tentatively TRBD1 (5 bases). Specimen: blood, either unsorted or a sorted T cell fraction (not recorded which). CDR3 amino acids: CASSAGAEAFF. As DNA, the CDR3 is TGCGCCAGCAGTGCTGGGGCCGAAGCTTTCTTT.